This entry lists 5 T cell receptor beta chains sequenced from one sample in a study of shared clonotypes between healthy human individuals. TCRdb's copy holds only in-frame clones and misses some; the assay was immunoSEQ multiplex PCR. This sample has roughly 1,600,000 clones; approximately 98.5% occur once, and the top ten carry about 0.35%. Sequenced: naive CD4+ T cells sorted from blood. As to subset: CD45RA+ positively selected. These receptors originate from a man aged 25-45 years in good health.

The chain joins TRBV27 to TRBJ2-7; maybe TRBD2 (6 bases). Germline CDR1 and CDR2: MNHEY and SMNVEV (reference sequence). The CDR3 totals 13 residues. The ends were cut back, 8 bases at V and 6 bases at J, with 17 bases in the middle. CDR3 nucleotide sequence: TGTGCCAGCCGACGGAGGGCCCCGGGCGAGCAGTACTTC. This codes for CASRRRAPGEQYF.

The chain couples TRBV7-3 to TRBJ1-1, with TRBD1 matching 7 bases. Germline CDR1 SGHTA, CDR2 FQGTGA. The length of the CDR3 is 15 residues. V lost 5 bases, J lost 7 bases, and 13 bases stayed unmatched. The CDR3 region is CASSLTATGKFEAFF. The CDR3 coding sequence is TGTGCCAGCAGCCTCACCGCGACAGGGAAATTTGAAGCTTTCTTT.

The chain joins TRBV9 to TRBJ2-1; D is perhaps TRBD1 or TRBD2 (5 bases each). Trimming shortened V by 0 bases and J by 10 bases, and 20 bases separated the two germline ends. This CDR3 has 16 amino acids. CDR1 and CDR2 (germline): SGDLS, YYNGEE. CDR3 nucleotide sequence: TGTGCCAGCAGCGTAGGAGGGACGGACTTGTCGCGAGAGCAGTTCTTC. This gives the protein CASSVGGTDLSREQFF.

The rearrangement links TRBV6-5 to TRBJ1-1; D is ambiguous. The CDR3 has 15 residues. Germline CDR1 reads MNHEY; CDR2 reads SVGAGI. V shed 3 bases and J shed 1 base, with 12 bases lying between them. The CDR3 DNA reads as TGTGCCAGCAGTTATGAATTGGGGAGGAACACTGAAGCTTTCTTT. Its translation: CASSYELGRNTEAFF.

The CDR3 region has the DNA TGCAGCGCCACAAAGAGCTCCTACAATGAGCAGTTCTTC. This translates into CSATKSSYNEQFF. This rearrangement joins TRBV29-1 to TRBJ2-1; no definite D call. Between the trimmed V and J ends, which lost 7 bases and 0 bases, there was a span of 10 bases. CDR3 length: 13 residues. The germline gives CDR1 SQVTM, CDR2 ANQGSEA.